This TCR beta chain emerged from a study of cytomegalovirus exposure and HLA in healthy donors. Findings and caveats of the study: The authors later found most CMV-associated TCR beta chains appeared HLA-restricted. Cytomegalovirus-associated TCR beta chains were listed, numbering 164.

The CDR3 is 11 amino acids. V lost 6 bases to trimming and J lost 5 bases, with 5 bases between them. Germline CDR1 is SEHNR and CDR2 is FQNEAQ (reference sequence). The primer mix had 60 Vbeta and 13 Jbeta primers. The repertoire was sequenced with immunoSEQ multiplex PCR; TCRdb's copy has only in-frame clones and lacks some. The data show roughly 200,000 clones, about 77% seen once. Comments on this clone: Its antigen remains unidentified.

The chain combines TRBV7-9 with TRBJ2-1; no reliable D call. The receptor comes from a man aged 60-69 years in good health and CMV-seronegative. The sequenced sample consisted of PBMCs. CDR3 nucleotide sequence: TGTGCCAGCAGGGTAGACAATGAGCAGTTCTTC. Translated, it gives CASRVDNEQFF.